This TCR beta chain originates from a study of T cell changes during pregnancy in multiple sclerosis. Clones were sequenced by immunoSEQ multiplex PCR, and TCRdb holds only the in-frame ones, with some missing. The sample yields 55,000 to 70,000 clones, 91% seen once. The sequencing used peripheral blood, collected in the third trimester of pregnancy. The clonotype comes from a female donor in good health, enrolled as a control in a pregnancy study.

The CDR3 DNA sequence: TGTGCCAGCTCCCAGGGACAGGGTACTACTAATGAAAAACTGTTTTTT. It is translated as CASSQGQGTTNEKLFF. This sequence joins TRBV27 and TRBJ1-4; 9 nucleotides line up with TRBD1. The CDR3 totals 16 residues. Germline V CDR1 and CDR2: MNHEY, SMNVEV (reference sequence). J gave up 2 bases and V 8 bases, and 9 bases lay outside the gene matches.